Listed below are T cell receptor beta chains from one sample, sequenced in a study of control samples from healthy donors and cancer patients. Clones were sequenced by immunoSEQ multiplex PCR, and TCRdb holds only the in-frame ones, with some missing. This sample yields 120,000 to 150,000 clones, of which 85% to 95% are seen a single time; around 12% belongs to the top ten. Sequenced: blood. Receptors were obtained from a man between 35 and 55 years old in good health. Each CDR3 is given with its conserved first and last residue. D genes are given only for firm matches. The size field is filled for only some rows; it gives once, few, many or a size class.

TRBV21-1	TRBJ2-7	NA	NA	CASSPDGTGTKGAYEQYF	TGTGCCAGCAGCCCAGATGGGACTGGAACCAAAGGGGCCTACGAGCAGTACTTC
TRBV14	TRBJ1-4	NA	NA	CASSRLEFANEKLFF	TGTGCCAGCAGCCGCCTCGAGTTTGCTAATGAAAAACTGTTTTTT
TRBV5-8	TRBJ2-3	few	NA	CASSLSTGRLSTDTQYF	TGTGCCAGCAGCTTGTCTACGGGCAGACTTAGCACAGATACGCAGTATTTT
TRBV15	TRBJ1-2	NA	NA	CATSRDFGPTTNYGYTF	TGTGCCACCAGCAGAGATTTCGGACCTACAACTAACTATGGCTACACCTTC
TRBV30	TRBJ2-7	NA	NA	CAWSAQNEQYF	TGTGCCTGGAGTGCCCAGAACGAGCAGTACTTC
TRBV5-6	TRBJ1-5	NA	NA	CASSLGGSGFNQPQHF	TGTGCCAGCAGCTTGGGAGGGAGTGGGTTCAATCAGCCCCAGCATTTT
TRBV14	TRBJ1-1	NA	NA	CASSRPPMNTEAFF	TGTGCCAGCAGCCGACCACCCATGAACACTGAAGCTTTCTTT
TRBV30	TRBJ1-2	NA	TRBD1	CAWSKGTGRGYTF	TGTGCCTGGAGTAAAGGGACAGGTCGAGGCTACACCTTC
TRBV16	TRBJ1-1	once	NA	CASSQSTGNTEAFF	TGTGCCAGCAGCCAATCTACGGGGAACACTGAAGCTTTCTTT
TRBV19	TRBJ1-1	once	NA	CASSITGRSTEAFF	TGTGCCAGTAGTATCACGGGGAGGTCCACTGAAGCTTTCTTT
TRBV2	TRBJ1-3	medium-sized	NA	CASSEASSGNTIYF	TGTGCCAGCAGTGAGGCTTCCTCTGGAAACACCATATATTTT
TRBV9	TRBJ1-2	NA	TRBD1	CASSALGQGNYGYTF	TGTGCCAGCAGCGCCCTAGGACAGGGGAACTATGGCTACACCTTC
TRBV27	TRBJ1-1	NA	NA	CASSHERNTEAFF	TGTGCCAGCAGCCACGAGAGGAACACTGAAGCTTTCTTT
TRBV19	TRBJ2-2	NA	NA	CASRRGDNTGELFF	TGTGCCAGTAGAAGGGGGGATAACACCGGGGAGCTGTTTTTT
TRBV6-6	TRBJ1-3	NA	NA	CASSRTVSGNTIYF	TGTGCCAGCAGTCGGACAGTCTCTGGAAACACCATATATTTT
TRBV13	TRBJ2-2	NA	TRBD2	CASRATGLAGGELFF	TGTGCCAGCAGAGCCACGGGACTAGCAGGCGGGGAGCTGTTTTTT
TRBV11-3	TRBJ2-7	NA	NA	CASSPGPLYEQYF	TGTGCCAGCAGCCCAGGGCCCCTTTACGAGCAGTACTTC
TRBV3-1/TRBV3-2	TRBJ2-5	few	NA	CASSPWGYETQYF	TGTGCCAGCAGCCCCTGGGGGTACGAGACCCAGTACTTC
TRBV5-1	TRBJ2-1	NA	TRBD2	CASSLSTSGGVVHEQFF	TGCGCCAGCAGCTTGTCGACTAGCGGGGGGGTTGTCCATGAGCAGTTCTTC
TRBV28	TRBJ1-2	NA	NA	CASRDPQGYGYTF	TGTGCCAGTCGCGATCCTCAGGGCTATGGCTACACCTTC
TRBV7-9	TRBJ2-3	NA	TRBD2	CASSGLGGGANHGSDTQYF	TGTGCCAGCAGCGGATTGGGCGGGGGGGCCAATCATGGATCAGATACGCAGTATTTT
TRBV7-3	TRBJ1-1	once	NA	CASSSDRHTEAFF	TGTGCCAGCAGCTCGGACAGACACACTGAAGCTTTCTTT
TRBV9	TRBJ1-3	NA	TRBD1	CASSARTGAGNTIYF	TGTGCCAGCAGCGCCCGGACAGGGGCTGGAAACACCATATATTTT
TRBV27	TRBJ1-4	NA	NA	CASSLRPGSPNEKLFF	TGTGCCAGCAGTTTACGGCCCGGGAGTCCTAATGAAAAACTGTTTTTT
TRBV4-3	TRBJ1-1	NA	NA	CASSQVVGGSTEAFF	TGCGCCAGCAGCCAAGTCGTGGGGGGGAGCACTGAAGCTTTCTTT
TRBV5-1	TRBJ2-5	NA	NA	CASSSYKGEETQYF	TGCGCCAGCAGCTCCTACAAAGGGGAAGAGACCCAGTACTTC
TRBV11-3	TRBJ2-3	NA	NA	CASSFVWNTSTDTQYF	TGTGCCAGCAGCTTTGTCTGGAACACTAGCACAGATACGCAGTATTTT
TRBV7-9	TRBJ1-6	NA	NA	CASSLPGLNSPLHF	TGTGCCAGCAGCTTACCGGGGCTTAATTCACCCCTCCACTTT